The 16 T cell receptor beta chains below were found in one sample sequenced in a study of cytomegalovirus exposure and HLA in healthy donors. The assay was immunoSEQ multiplex PCR, and TCRdb's table has in-frame clones only and misses some. The table includes about 170,000 clones, roughly 91% detected once. Input material: PBMCs. All receptors derive from a man in his late teens or twenties in good health and CMV-seropositive.

This chain uses TRBV6-4 with TRBJ2-2; D is possibly TRBD2 (6 bases). The CDR3 has 16 residues. The germline V and J ends were trimmed by 3 bases and 2 bases, with 13 bases remaining between them. CDR1 MRHNA and CDR2 SNTAGT come from the germline V gene. The CDR3 DNA reads as TGTGCCAGCAGTGAAGGACTAACGAGAAACACCGGGGAGCTGTTTTTT. Its translation: CASSEGLTRNTGELFF.

The V and J genes are TRBV19 and TRBJ2-1; 8 nucleotides match TRBD2. The CDR3 sequence is 14 residues long. The germline CDR1 and CDR2 sequences are LNHDA and SQIVND (reference sequence). V was clipped by 0 bases and J by 6 bases; unmatched bases: 1. The CDR3 loop reads CASSIDGRANEQFF. In DNA form, the CDR3 reads TGTGCCAGTAGTATAGACGGGAGGGCCAATGAGCAGTTCTTC.

The chain joins TRBV5-1 to TRBJ2-7; the D gene is possibly TRBD1 (5 bases). This CDR3 is 15 amino acids long. V was trimmed by 0 bases and J by 0 bases, leaving 10 bases between them. Germline CDR1 and CDR2: SGHRS and YFSETQ. The DNA for the CDR3 is TGCGCCAGCAGCTTGGACCCAGGGTCCTCCTACGAGCAGTACTTC. Its protein product is CASSLDPGSSYEQYF.

The rearrangement uses TRBV9 and TRBJ2-7, with D possibly TRBD2 on 6 matching bases. V was shortened by 1 base and J by 0 bases, with 14 bases between the two germline ends. The CDR3 extends over 16 amino acids. Germline CDR1 and CDR2: SGDLS and YYNGEE. The CDR3 bases are TGTGCCAGCAGCGTAAGCCCCCGGGACTCCTCCTACGAGCAGTACTTC. It translates to CASSVSPRDSSYEQYF.

About this clone itself: Other DNA sequences in this sample translate to the same CDR3. This rearrangement joins TRBV4-1 to TRBJ2-7; 7 bases match TRBD2. The CDR3 extends over 15 amino acids. V was clipped by 4 bases and J by 1 base; unmatched bases: 7. Germline V gene lookup returns CDR1 MGHRA and CDR2 YSYEKL. CDR3 DNA sequence: TGCGCCAGCAGCCTCTTAGCGGGTCTGTCCTACGAGCAGTACTTC. Protein product: CASSLLAGLSYEQYF.

J is TRBJ2-5 and V is TRBV29-1; 12 nucleotides align to TRBD2. Per germline, CDR1 SQVTM and CDR2 ANQGSEA. V shed 3 bases and J 5 bases; nucleotides not matched to a gene: 4. The CDR3 is made up of 14 amino acids. The CDR3 region has the DNA TGCAGCGTTGAGCCTACTAGCGGGGGGGAGACCCAGTACTTC. It translates to CSVEPTSGGETQYF.

The V and J genes are TRBV19 and TRBJ1-3, with D unclear. The CDR3 is made up of 17 amino acids. Per the germline V gene, CDR1 is LNHDA and CDR2 is SQIVND (reference sequence). Trimming cost V 5 bases and J 0 bases, with 17 bases left between them. Written as DNA, the CDR3 is TGTGCCAGTAGTCGGCAGGTCTACTCGATCTCTGGAAACACCATATATTTT. It specifies CASSRQVYSISGNTIYF.

CDR3 loop: CASSDGLAGAETQYF. CDR3 DNA sequence: TGTGCCAGCAGTGACGGGCTAGCGGGAGCAGAGACCCAGTACTTC. The rearrangement uses TRBV2 and TRBJ2-5, with 10 bases lining up with TRBD2. The CDR3 extends over 15 amino acids. The V segment lost 3 bases and the J segment 4 bases; nucleotides outside the gene matches: 5. Germline V CDR1 and CDR2: SNHLY, FYNNEI.

The CDR3 DNA sequence: TGTGCCATCAGTCCCGGAGCGGGACTAGCGGGAGTTAGTTACAATGAGCAGTTCTTC. Amino acids: CAISPGAGLAGVSYNEQFF. The V call is TRBV10-3, the J call TRBJ2-1; 14 bases align to TRBD2. This CDR3 is built from 19 residues. V shed 5 bases, J shed 4 bases, and the junction held 13 bases outside the gene matches. Looked up from germline, CDR1 is ENHRY and CDR2 is SYGVKD.

This rearrangement joins TRBV5-6 to TRBJ2-2, with 8 bases identical to TRBD2. Trimming removed 3 bases from V and 1 base from J; junction bases left unmatched: 14. The CDR3 runs to 19 residues. The V gene's germline CDR1 is SGHDT and CDR2 YYEEEE. CDR3 bases: TGTGCCAGCAGCTCATTGTGGAAACCGCTAGCGGGGAACACCGGGGAGCTGTTTTTT. Its translation: CASSSLWKPLAGNTGELFF. The full variable domain, with the rest looked up from reference TRBV5-6 and TRBJ2-2, is DAGVTQSPTHLIKTRGQQVTLRCSPKSGHDTVSWYQQALGQGPQFIFQYYEEEERQRGNFPDRFSGHQFPNYSSELNVNALLLGDSALYLCASSSLWKPLAGNTGELFFGEGSRLTVL.

The gene calls are TRBV7-3 and TRBJ1-2; D gene ambiguous. The CDR3 spans 15 residues. V was pared by 3 bases and J by 0 bases, with 11 bases between. CDR1 SGHTA and CDR2 FQGTGA come from the germline V gene. This chain's CDR3 is CASSLAGSTNYGYTF. The CDR3 DNA follows: TGTGCCAGCAGCTTGGCAGGCAGCACTAACTATGGCTACACCTTC.

The V call is TRBV4-1, the J call TRBJ2-7, with D possibly being TRBD1 (5 bases). The CDR3 covers 18 residues. Germline V gene lookup returns CDR1 MGHRA and CDR2 YSYEKL. The ends were cut back, 1 base at V and 2 bases at J, with 21 bases in the middle. CDR3 sequence (DNA): TGCGCCAGCAGCCAAGGTTCGCCATGGGGCAGGGTTCCCTACGAGCAGTACTTC. As protein: CASSQGSPWGRVPYEQYF.

V usage is TRBV10-3 and J usage is TRBJ2-7, with 9 bases fitting TRBD1. The CDR3 length is 14 residues. The J segment lost 7 bases and the V segment lost 6 bases, leaving 10 bases of the junction unmatched. CDR1 is ENHRY, CDR2 SYGVKD, per germline. The CDR3 DNA is TGTGCCATCAGCCCTGGGACAGGGTCACGGGAGCAGTACTTC. It codes for CAISPGTGSREQYF.

The J gene is TRBJ2-7, the V gene TRBV28, with a tentative D call TRBD2 (6 bases). The V end was cut by 7 bases, the J end by 3 bases, with 16 bases between. CDR1 is MDHEN and CDR2 is SYDVKM in the germline V gene. The CDR3 length is 14 residues. This CDR3 is CASKGAGNLYEQYF. DNA of the CDR3: TGTGCCAGCAAGGGAGCGGGCAACCTCTACGAGCAGTACTTC.

V is TRBV15 and J is TRBJ2-2; D not resolved. The CDR3 spans 15 residues. The germline V gene has CDR1 LNHNV and CDR2 YYDKDF (reference sequence). V lost 1 base and J lost 4, with 10 bases in between. CDR3 amino acids: CATSRVGGFTGELFF. The CDR3 DNA reads TGTGCCACCAGCAGAGTAGGCGGATTCACCGGGGAGCTGTTTTTT. Filled out from reference TRBV15 and TRBJ2-2, the complete variable domain reads DAMVIQNPRYQVTQFGKPVTLSCSQTLNHNVMYWYQQKSSQAPKLLFHYYDKDFNNEADTPDNFQSRRPNTSFCFLDIRSPGLGDTAMYLCATSRVGGFTGELFFGEGSRLTVL.

The V and J genes are TRBV28 and TRBJ1-2, with D perhaps matching TRBD1 (5 bases). This CDR3 has 15 residues. Looked up from germline, CDR1 is MDHEN and CDR2 is SYDVKM. With 1 base removed from V and 4 bases from J, the gap between germline ends came to 13 bases. The CDR3 nucleotides read TGTGCCAGCAGTTTATTCGTCACAGGCCTCTATGGCTACACCTTC. It encodes CASSLFVTGLYGYTF.